Following are 2 T cell receptor beta chains from one sample sequenced in a study of neurological immune-mediated disorders. TCRdb re-analysed the 5' RACE reads in MiXCR, keeping a single row per CDR3 protein. The sample consists of approximately 60,000 distinct CDR3 sequences, roughly 4.6% of them appearing once. The sequencing input was PBMCs. Source of these receptors: a man aged 50 to 59 with multiple sclerosis.

This clonotype showed up many times. The chain employs TRBV7-9 and TRBJ2-3; D remains ambiguous. The V gene's germline CDR1 is SEHNR and CDR2 FQNEAQ (reference sequence). This CDR3 is built from 11 residues. V lost 8 bases, J lost 6 bases, and 9 bases lay in between. The CDR3 DNA is TGTGCCAGCGGCCATGGGGATACGCAGTATTTT. It codes for CASGHGDTQYF.

The sample holds many counts of this clonotype. The chain is built from TRBV6-6 and TRBJ2-7; the D call may be TRBD1 or TRBD2 (5 bases each). This CDR3 contains 12 residues. Germline assignment: CDR1 MNHNY and CDR2 SVGAGI (reference sequence). V was clipped by 8 bases and J by 2 bases, with 10 bases between them. CDR3 sequence reads: CASGDGPYEQYF. Here the CDR3 DNA reads TGTGCCAGCGGGGACGGGCCCTACGAGCAGTACTTC.